These T cell receptor beta chains were read from a single sample in a study of blood T cell repertoires in COVID-19. Method: immunoSEQ multiplex PCR; TCRdb's copy keeps in-frame clones and lacks some. The sample shows roughly 43,000 clones, nearly 90% of them seen only once. Sequencing was performed on peripheral blood. The receptors shown here come from a middle-aged man with active COVID-19. The CDR3 runs from the conserved cysteine through the conserved F or W.

v_call	cdr3_length	j_call	cdr3_aa
TRBV6-5	15	TRBJ1-6	CASSSAGLNNSPLHF
TRBV5-1	13	TRBJ2-7	CASSSTGLEEQYF
TRBV5-1	15	TRBJ1-6	CASSSTPAENSPLHF
TRBV15	12	TRBJ1-2	CATSREDGGCVF
TRBV6-5	12	TRBJ2-3	CASSQQADTQYF
TRBV6-6	11	TRBJ1-2	CASSPGYGYTF
TRBV19	14	TRBJ1-4	CASSDGTVNEKLFF
TRBV11-2	14	TRBJ2-3	CASSSTRHRVTQYF
TRBV4-1	15	TRBJ2-7	CASSQGQGASYEQYF
TRBV5-8	14	TRBJ1-4	CASSLATGGGELFF
TRBV7-8	15	TRBJ2-1	CASSPSGRGAPEQFF
TRBV4-3	15	TRBJ2-7	CASSQELADHYEQYF
TRBV10-2	13	TRBJ1-1	CASSESSSTEAFF
TRBV13	14	TRBJ1-2	CASSLTGTHYGYTF
TRBV6-5	16	TRBJ2-7	CASSYSPVGYVYEQYF
TRBV4-1	13	TRBJ2-5	CASSPGLAETQYF
TRBV6-1	17	TRBJ2-3	CASSDAGDRAFADTQYF
TRBV19	15	TRBJ2-3	CASQIGQGHTDTQYF
TRBV19	15	TRBJ2-5	CASSPLDRDQETQYF
TRBV4-2	17	TRBJ2-1	CASSQDHSGGALYEQFF
TRBV3-1/TRBV3-2	17	TRBJ2-5	CASSLGLAGGHQETQYF
TRBV5-1	15	TRBJ1-5	CASSLQGAINQPQHF
TRBV7-9	14	TRBJ1-1	CASSSGGLGTEAFF
TRBV7-9	15	TRBJ1-1	CASSPRTGQRTEAFF
TRBV6-5	15	TRBJ1-2	CASSYSISWGHGYTF
TRBV18	14	TRBJ1-1	CASSQGALNTEAFF
TRBV15	15	TRBJ2-5	CATSRVKGARETQYF
TRBV5-1	14	TRBJ2-2	CASSFQGAPGELFF
TRBV7-9	18	TRBJ1-1	CASSRPGTGGTRSTEAFF
TRBV4-2	16	TRBJ2-1	CASSQGTSGGYNEQFF
TRBV6-4	15	TRBJ2-3	CASSVSGGGADTQYF
TRBV6-1	14	TRBJ1-1	CASSEFRVNTEAFF
TRBV7-2	14	TRBJ2-5	CASSLARGGETQYF
TRBV5-8	14	TRBJ1-6	CASSLGMVGSPLHF
TRBV27	17	TRBJ2-4	CASSREGQGIAKNIQYF
TRBV9	14	TRBJ2-3	CASSVDRGTDTQYF